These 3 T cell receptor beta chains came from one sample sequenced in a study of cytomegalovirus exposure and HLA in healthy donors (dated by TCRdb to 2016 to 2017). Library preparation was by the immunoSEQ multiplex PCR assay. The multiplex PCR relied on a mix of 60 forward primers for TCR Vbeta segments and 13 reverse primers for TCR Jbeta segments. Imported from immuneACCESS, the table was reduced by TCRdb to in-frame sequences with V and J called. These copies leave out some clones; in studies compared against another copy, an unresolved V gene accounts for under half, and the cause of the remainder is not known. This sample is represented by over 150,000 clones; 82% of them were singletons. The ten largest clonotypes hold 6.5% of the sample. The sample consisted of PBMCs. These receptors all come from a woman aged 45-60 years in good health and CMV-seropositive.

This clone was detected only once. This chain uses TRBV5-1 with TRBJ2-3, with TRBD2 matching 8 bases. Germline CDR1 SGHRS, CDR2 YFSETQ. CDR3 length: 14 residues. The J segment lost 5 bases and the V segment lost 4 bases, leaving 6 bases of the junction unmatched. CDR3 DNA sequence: TGCGCCAGCAGCACGGGACTAGTGAAAGATACGCAGTATTTT. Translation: CASSTGLVKDTQYF. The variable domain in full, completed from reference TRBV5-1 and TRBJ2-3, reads KAGVTQTPRYLIKTRGQQVTLSCSPISGHRSVSWYQQTPGQGLQFLFEYFSETQRNKGNFPGRFSGRQFSNSRSEMNVSTLELGDSALYLCASSTGLVKDTQYFGPGTRLTVL.

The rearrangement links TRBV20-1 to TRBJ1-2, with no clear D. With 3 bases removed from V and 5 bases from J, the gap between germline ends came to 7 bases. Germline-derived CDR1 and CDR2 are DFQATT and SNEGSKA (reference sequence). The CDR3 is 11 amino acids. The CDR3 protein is CSASHAYGYTF. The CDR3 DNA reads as TGCAGTGCTAGTCACGCGTATGGCTACACCTTC.

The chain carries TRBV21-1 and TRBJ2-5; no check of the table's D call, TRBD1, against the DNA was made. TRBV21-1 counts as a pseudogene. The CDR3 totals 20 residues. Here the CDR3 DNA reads TGTGCCAGCAGCAAAGAGGTATGGTCGATAGCCCCGGGACAGCGTAGGGCCCAGTACTTC. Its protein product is CASSKEVWSIAPGQRRAQYF.